This T cell receptor (beta chain) was profiled in a study of T cell responses to AZD1222 COVID-19 vaccine. Germline V gene data show CDR1 as MNHEY and CDR2 as SVGAGI. V gave up 5 bases and J gave up 4 bases, with 15 bases separating them. CDR3 length: 15 amino acids. Only in-frame clones appear in the TCRdb table, and some are missing; sequencing was by immunoSEQ multiplex PCR. The table records 180,000 or so clones, around 90% of them present only once. The TCR comes from an adult who received the AZD1222 COVID-19 vaccine. J is TRBJ2-1 and V is TRBV6-5; D is tentatively TRBD1 or TRBD2 (6 bases each). Sequenced material: peripheral blood, taken 28 days after the second AZD1222 dose. The CDR3 sequence: CASSPGGRLYNEQFF. CDR3 DNA sequence: TGTGCCAGCAGTCCCGGGGGCCGTTTATACAATGAGCAGTTCTTC.